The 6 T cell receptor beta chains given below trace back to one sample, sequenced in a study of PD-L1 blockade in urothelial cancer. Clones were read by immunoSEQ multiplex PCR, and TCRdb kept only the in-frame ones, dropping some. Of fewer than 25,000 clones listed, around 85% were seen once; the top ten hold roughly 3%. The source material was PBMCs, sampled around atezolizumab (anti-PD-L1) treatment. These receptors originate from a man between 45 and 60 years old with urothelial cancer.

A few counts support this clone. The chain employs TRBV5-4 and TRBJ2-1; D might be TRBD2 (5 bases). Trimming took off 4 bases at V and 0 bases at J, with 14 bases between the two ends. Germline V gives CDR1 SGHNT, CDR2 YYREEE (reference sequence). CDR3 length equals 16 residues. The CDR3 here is CASSPGNPSSYNEQFF. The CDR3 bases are TGTGCCAGCAGCCCCGGGAACCCCAGCTCCTACAATGAGCAGTTCTTC.

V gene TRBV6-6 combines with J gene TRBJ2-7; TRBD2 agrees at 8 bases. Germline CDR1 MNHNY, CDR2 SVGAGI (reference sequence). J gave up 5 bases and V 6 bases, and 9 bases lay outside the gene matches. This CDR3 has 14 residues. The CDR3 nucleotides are TGTGCCAGCAGCCCCGGGGGGGGAGGTGACGAGCAGTACTTC. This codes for CASSPGGGGDEQYF.

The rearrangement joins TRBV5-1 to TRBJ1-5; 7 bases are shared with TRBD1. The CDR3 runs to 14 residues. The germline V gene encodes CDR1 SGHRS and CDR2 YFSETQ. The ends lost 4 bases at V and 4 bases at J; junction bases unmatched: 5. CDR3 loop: CASSPTGSNQPQHF. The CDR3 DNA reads TGCGCCAGCAGCCCGACAGGGTCAAATCAGCCCCAGCATTTT. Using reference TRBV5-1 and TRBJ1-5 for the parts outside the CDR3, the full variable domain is KAGVTQTPRYLIKTRGQQVTLSCSPISGHRSVSWYQQTPGQGLQFLFEYFSETQRNKGNFPGRFSGRQFSNSRSEMNVSTLELGDSALYLCASSPTGSNQPQHFGDGTRLSIL.

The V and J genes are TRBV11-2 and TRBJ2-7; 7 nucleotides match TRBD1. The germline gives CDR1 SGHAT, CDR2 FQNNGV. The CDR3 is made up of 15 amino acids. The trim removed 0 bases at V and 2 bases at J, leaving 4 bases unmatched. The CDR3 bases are TGTGCCAGCAGCTTAGAATCGGGGACAGCCTACGAGCAGTACTTC. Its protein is CASSLESGTAYEQYF.

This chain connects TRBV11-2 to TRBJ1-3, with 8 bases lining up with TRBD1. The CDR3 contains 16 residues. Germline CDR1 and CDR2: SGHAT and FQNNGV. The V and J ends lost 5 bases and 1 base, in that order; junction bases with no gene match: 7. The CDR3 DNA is TGTGCCAGCAGCCACGACAGGGGAAAGTCTGGAAACACCATATATTTT. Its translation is CASSHDRGKSGNTIYF.

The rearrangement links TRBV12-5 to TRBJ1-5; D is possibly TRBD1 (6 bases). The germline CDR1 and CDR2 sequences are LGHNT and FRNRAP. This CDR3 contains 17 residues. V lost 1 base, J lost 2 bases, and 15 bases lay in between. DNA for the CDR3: TGTGCTAGTGGTTTGGGACAGGTCGCATCCCGCAATCAGCCCCAGCATTTT. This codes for CASGLGQVASRNQPQHF.